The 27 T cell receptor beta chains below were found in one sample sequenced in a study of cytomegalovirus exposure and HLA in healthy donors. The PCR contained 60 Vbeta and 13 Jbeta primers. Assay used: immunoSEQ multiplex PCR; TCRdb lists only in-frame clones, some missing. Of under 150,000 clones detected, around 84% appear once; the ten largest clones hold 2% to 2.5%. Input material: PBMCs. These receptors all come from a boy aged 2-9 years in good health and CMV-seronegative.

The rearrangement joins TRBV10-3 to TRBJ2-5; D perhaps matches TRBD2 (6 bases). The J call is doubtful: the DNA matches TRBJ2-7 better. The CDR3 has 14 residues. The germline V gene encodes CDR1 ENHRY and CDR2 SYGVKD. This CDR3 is CAISERRGSYEQYF. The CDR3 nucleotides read TGTGCCATCAGTGAAAGGAGGGGATCCTACGAGCAGTACTTC.

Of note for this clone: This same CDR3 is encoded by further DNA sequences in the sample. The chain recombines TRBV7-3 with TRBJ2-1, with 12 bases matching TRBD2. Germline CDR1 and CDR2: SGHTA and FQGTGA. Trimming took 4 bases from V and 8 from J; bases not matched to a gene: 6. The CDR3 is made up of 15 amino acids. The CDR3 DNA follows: TGTGCCAGCAGCTCAGGACTAGCGGGGACAGATGAGCAGTTCTTC. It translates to CASSSGLAGTDEQFF.

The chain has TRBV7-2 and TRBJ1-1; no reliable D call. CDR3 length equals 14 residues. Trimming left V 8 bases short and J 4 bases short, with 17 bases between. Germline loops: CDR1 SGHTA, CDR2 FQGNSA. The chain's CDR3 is CASCANYRVTEAFF. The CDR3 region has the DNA TGTGCCAGCTGCGCCAACTATCGAGTCACTGAAGCTTTCTTT.

CDR3 in amino acids: CASSREEIRPEKLFF. Here the CDR3 DNA reads TGTGCCAGCAGCCGGGAAGAGATCAGACCCGAAAAACTGTTTTTT. The rearrangement links TRBV21-1 to TRBJ1-4. TRBV21-1 is deemed a pseudogene. The CDR3 totals 15 residues.

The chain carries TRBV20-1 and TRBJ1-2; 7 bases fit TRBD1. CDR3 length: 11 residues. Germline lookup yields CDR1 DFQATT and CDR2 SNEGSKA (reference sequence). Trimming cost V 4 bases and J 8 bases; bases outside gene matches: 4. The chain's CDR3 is CSATTGNGYTF. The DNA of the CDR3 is TGCAGTGCTACGACAGGGAACGGCTACACCTTC.

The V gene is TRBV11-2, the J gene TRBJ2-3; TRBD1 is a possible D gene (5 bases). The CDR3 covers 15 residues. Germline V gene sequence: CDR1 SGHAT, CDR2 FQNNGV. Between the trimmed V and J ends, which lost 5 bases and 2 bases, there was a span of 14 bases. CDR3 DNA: TGTGCCAGCAGCCCAGTGGTGGGGCTCACAGATACGCAGTATTTT. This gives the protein CASSPVVGLTDTQYF.

This chain's CDR3 is CASSDPTGLANTIYF. The CDR3 nucleotides read TGTGCCAGCAGCGACCCCACAGGGTTGGCGAACACCATATATTTT. The rearrangement links TRBV7-6 to TRBJ1-3, with D possibly TRBD1 on 6 matching bases. Germline V gives CDR1 SGHVS, CDR2 FNYEAQ. Trimming took 5 bases from V and 7 from J, leaving 18 bases between them. This CDR3 contains 15 residues.

CDR3 bases: TGTGCCAGCAGCCAATCAGGGGGCCAGGAGACCCAGTACTTC. It translates to CASSQSGGQETQYF. This chain links TRBV28 with TRBJ2-5; 8 bases line up with TRBD1. This CDR3 comprises 14 residues. Losses at the gene ends were 6 bases for V and 5 bases for J; bases not matched to a gene: 8. Germline V CDR1 and CDR2: MDHEN, SYDVKM.

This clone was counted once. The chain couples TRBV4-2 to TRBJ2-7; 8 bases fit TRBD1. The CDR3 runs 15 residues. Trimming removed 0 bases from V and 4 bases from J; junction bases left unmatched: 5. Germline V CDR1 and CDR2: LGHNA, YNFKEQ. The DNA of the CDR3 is TGTGCCAGCAGCCAAGAGACAGGGGAAACGTACGAGCAGTACTTC. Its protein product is CASSQETGETYEQYF.

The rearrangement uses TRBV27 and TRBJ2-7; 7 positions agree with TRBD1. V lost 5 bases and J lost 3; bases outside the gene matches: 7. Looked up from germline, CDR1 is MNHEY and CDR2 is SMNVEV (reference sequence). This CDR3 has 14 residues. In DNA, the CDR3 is TGTGCCAGCAGTCCGACAGGGTACGGCTACGAGCAGTACTTC. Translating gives CASSPTGYGYEQYF.

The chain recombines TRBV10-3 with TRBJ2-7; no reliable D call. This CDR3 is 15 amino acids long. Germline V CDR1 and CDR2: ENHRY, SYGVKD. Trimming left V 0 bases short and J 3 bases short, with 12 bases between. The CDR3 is CAISESIVVVYEQYF. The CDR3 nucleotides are TGTGCCATCAGTGAGTCAATAGTAGTTGTCTACGAGCAGTACTTC.

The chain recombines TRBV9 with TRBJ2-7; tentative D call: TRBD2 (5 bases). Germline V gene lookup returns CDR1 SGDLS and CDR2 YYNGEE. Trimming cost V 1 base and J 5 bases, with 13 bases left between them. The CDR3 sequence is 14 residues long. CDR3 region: CASSVRAAFDEQYF. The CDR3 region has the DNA TGTGCCAGCAGCGTAAGAGCGGCCTTCGACGAGCAGTACTTC.

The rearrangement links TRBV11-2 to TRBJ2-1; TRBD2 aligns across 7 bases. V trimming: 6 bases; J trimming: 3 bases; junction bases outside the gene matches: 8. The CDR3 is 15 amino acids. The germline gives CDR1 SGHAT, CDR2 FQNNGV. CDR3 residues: CASRSIAGLYNEQFF. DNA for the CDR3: TGTGCCAGCAGGTCGATAGCGGGTCTCTACAATGAGCAGTTCTTC.

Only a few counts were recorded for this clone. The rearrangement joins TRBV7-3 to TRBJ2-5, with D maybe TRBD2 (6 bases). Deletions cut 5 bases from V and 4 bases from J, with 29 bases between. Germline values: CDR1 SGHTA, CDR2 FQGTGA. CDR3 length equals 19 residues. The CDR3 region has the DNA TGTGCCAGCAGCCCGACCGGGGCCGCAAGAGGGACGGAGGGAGAGACCCAGTACTTC. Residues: CASSPTGAARGTEGETQYF. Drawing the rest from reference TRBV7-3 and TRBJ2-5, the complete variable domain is GAGVSQTPSNKVTEKGKYVELRCDPISGHTALYWYRQSLGQGPEFLIYFQGTGAADDSGLPNDRFFAVRPEGSVSTLKIQRTERGDSAVYLCASSPTGAARGTEGETQYFGPGTRLLVL.

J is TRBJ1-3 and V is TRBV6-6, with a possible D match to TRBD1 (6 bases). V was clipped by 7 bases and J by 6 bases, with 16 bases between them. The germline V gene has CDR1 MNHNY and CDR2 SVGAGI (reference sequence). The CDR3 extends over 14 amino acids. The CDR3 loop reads CASTSRGSLNTIYF. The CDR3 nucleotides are TGTGCCAGCACTTCCAGGGGCTCACTAAACACCATATATTTT.

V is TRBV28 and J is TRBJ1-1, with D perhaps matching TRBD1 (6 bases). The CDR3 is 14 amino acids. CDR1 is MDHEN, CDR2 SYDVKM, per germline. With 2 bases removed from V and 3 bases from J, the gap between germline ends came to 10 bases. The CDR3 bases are TGTGCCAGCAGTTTAGCGGGGGCGGACACTGAAGCTTTCTTT. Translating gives CASSLAGADTEAFF.

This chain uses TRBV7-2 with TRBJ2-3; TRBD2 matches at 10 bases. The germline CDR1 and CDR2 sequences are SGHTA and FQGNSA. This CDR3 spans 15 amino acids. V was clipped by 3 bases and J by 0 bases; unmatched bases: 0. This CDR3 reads CASSFSGGSTDTQYF. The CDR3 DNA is TGTGCCAGCAGCTTTAGCGGGGGGAGCACAGATACGCAGTATTTT.

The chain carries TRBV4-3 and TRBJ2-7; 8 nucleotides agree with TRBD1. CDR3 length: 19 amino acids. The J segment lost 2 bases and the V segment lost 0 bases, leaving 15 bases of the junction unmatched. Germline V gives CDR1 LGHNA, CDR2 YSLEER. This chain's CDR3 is CASSQESGQGPFFAYEQYF. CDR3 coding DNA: TGCGCCAGCAGCCAAGAGTCAGGACAGGGCCCTTTCTTTGCCTACGAGCAGTACTTC.

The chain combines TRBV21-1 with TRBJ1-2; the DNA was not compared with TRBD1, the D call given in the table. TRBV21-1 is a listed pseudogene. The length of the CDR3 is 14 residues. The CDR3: CASSPRQGDYGYTF. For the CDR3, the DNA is TGTGCCAGCAGCCCGCGACAGGGCGACTATGGCTACACCTTC.

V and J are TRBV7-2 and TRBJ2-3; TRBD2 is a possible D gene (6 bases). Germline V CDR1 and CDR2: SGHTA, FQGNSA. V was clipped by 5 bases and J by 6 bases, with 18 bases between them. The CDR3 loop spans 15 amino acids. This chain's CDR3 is CASSGRDGRGDTQYF. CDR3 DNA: TGTGCCAGCAGCGGGCGGGATGGGAGAGGGGATACGCAGTATTTT.

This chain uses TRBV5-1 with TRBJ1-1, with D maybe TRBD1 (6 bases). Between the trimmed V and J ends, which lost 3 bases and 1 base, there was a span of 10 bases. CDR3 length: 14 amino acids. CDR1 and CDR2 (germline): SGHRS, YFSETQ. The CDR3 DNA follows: TGCGCCAGCAGCTCGGGACAACGGAACACTGAAGCTTTCTTT. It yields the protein CASSSGQRNTEAFF.

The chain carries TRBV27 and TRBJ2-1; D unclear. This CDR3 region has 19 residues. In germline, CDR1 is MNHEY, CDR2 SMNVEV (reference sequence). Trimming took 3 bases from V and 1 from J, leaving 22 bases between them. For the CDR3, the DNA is TGTGCCAGCAGTTTTAGGTGGGTAGGAGAGAGGAGTTCCTACAATGAGCAGTTCTTC. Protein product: CASSFRWVGERSSYNEQFF.

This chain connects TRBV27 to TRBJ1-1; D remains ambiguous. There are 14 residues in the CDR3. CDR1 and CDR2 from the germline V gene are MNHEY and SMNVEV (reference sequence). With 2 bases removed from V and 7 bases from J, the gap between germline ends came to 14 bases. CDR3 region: CASSLAGKVGEAFF. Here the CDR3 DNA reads TGTGCCAGCAGTTTAGCGGGGAAGGTGGGTGAAGCTTTCTTT.

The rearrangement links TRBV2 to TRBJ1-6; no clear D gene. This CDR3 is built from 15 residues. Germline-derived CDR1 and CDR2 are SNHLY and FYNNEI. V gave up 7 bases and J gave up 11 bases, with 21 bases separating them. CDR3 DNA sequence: TGTGCCAGCACCGCCCGAGCCCGGGGAACTACACCCCTCCACTTT. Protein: CASTARARGTTPLHF.

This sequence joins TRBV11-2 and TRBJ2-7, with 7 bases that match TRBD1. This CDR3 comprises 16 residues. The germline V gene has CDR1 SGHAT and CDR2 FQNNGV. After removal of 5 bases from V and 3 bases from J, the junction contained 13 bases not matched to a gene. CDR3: CASSHPFRTGFYEQYF. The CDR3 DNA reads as TGTGCCAGCAGCCACCCCTTCAGGACAGGATTCTACGAGCAGTACTTC.

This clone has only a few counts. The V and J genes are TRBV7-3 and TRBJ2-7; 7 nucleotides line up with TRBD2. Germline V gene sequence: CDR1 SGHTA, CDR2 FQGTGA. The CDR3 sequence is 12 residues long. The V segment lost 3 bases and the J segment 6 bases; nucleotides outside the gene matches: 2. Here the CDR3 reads CASSLGGGEQYF. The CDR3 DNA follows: TGTGCCAGCAGCTTGGGGGGGGGCGAGCAGTACTTC.

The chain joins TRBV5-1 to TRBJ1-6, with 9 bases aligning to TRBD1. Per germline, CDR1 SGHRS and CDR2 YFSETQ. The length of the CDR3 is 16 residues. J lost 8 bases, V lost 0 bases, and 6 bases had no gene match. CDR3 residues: CASSLVRDRVYSPLHF. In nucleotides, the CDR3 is TGCGCCAGCAGCTTGGTGCGGGACAGGGTTTATTCACCCCTCCACTTT.